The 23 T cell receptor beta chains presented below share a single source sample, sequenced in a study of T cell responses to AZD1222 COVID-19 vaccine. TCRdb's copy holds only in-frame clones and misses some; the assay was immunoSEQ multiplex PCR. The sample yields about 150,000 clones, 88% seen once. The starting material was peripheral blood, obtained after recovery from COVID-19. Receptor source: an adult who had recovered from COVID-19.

The CDR3 bases are TGTGCCAGCAGCCGACGCGAGGAGACCCAGTACTTC. Its translation: CASSRREETQYF. This chain uses TRBV3-1 (or the pseudogene TRBV3-2) with TRBJ2-5; D ambiguous. Trimming left V 4 bases short and J 5 bases short, with 8 bases between. The CDR3 is 12 amino acids. CDR1 LGHDT and CDR2 YNNKEL come from the germline V gene (reference sequence).

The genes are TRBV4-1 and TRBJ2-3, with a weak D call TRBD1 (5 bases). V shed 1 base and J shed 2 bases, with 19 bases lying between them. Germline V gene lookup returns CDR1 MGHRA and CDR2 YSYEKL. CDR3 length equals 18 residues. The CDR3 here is CASSQGERIGVATDTQYF. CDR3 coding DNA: TGCGCCAGCAGCCAAGGAGAAAGGATAGGGGTAGCCACAGATACGCAGTATTTT.

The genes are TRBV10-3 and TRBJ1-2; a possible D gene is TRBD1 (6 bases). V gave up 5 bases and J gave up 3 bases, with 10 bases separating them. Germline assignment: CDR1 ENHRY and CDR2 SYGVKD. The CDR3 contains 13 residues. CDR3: CAISTGSDYGYTF. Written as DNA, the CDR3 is TGTGCCATCAGTACAGGGTCCGACTATGGCTACACCTTC.

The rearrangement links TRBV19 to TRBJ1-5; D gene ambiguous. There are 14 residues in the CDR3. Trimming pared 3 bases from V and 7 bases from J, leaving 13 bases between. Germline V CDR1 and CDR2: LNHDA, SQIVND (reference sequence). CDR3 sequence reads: CASSMMGLGQPQHF. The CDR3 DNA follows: TGTGCCAGTAGTATGATGGGCTTGGGCCAGCCCCAGCATTTT.

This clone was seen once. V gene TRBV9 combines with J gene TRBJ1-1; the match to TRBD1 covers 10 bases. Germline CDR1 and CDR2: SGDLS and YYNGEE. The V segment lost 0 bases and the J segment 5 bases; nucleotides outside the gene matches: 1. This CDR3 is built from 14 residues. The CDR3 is CASSVEGQGTEAFF. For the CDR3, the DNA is TGTGCCAGCAGCGTAGAGGGACAGGGGACTGAAGCTTTCTTT.

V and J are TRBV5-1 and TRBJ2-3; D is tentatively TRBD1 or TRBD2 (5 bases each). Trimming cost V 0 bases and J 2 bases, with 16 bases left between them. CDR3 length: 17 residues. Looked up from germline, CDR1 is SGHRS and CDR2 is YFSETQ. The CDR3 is CASSLAGRPLVTDTQYF. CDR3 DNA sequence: TGCGCCAGCAGCTTGGCGGGGCGACCCCTGGTCACAGATACGCAGTATTTT. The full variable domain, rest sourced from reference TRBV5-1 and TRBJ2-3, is KAGVTQTPRYLIKTRGQQVTLSCSPISGHRSVSWYQQTPGQGLQFLFEYFSETQRNKGNFPGRFSGRQFSNSRSEMNVSTLELGDSALYLCASSLAGRPLVTDTQYFGPGTRLTVL.

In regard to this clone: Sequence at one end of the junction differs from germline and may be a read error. The CDR3 DNA sequence: TGTGCTAGCAGCCCGGTGGGCGCGGGGGACAATGAGCAGTTCTTC. This codes for CASSPVGAGDNEQFF. This chain uses TRBV7-7 with TRBJ2-1; TRBD2 matches at 7 bases. Germline V gene lookup returns CDR1 SSHAT and CDR2 FNYEAQ (reference sequence). This CDR3 region has 15 residues. The variable domain in full, with the rest retrieved from reference TRBV7-7 and TRBJ2-1, is GAGVSQSPRYKVTKRGQDVTLRCDPISSHATLYWYQQALGQGPEFLTYFNYEAQPDKSGLPSDRFSAERPEGSISTLTIQRTEQRDSAMYRCASSPVGAGDNEQFFGPGTRLTVL.

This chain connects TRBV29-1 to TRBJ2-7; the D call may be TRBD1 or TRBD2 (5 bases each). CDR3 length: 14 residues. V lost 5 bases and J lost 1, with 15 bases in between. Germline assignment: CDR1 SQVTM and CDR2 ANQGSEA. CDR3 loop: CSVQRGRGSYEQYF. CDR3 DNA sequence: TGCAGCGTTCAGAGGGGAAGAGGGTCCTACGAGCAGTACTTC.

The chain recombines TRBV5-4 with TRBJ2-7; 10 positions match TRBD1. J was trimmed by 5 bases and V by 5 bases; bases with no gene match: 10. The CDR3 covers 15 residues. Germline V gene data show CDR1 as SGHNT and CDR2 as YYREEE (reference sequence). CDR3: CASSSRRDRGHEQYF. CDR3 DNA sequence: TGTGCCAGCAGTTCGCGCCGGGACAGGGGACACGAGCAGTACTTC.

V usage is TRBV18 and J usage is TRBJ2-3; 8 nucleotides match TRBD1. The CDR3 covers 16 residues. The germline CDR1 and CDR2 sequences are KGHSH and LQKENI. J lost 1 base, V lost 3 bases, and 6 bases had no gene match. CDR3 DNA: TGTGCCAGCTCACCGCCCGAGACAGGGGGCACAGATACGCAGTATTTT. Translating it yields CASSPPETGGTDTQYF.

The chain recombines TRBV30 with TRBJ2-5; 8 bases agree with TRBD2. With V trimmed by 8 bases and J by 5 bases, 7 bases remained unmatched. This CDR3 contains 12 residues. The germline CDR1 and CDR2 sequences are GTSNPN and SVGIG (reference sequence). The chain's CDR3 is CAGRAGDETQYF. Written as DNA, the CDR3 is TGTGCCGGCAGAGCGGGGGACGAGACCCAGTACTTC. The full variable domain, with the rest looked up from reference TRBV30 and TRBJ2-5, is SQTIHQWPATLVQPVGSPLSLECTVEGTSNPNLYWYRQAAGRGLQLLFYSVGIGQISSEVPQNLSASRPQDRQFILSSKKLLLSDSGFYLCAGRAGDETQYFGPGTRLLVL.

In DNA, the CDR3 is TGTGCCAGCAGTGAAGCGGGGAGGAGCCAAGAGACCCAGTACTTC. Its translation: CASSEAGRSQETQYF. The chain links TRBV2 to TRBJ2-5; maybe TRBD2 (6 bases). Germline V gene lookup returns CDR1 SNHLY and CDR2 FYNNEI. The CDR3 sequence is 15 residues long. The V and J ends lost 0 bases and 1 base respectively, with 9 bases between them.

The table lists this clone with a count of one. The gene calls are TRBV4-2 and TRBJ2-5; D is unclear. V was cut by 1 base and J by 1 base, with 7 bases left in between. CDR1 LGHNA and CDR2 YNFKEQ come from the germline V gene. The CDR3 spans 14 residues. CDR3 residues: CASSQVEIQETQYF. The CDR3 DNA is TGTGCCAGCAGCCAAGTGGAAATCCAAGAGACCCAGTACTTC.

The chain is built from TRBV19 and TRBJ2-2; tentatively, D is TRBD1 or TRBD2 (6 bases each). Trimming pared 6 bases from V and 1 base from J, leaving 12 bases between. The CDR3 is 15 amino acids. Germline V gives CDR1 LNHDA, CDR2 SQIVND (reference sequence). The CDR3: CASSDGGLNTGELFF. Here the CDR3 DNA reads TGTGCCAGTAGCGACGGGGGCTTGAACACCGGGGAGCTGTTTTTT. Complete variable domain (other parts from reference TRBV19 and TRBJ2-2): DGGITQSPKYLFRKEGQNVTLSCEQNLNHDAMYWYRQDPGQGLRLIYYSQIVNDFQKGDIAEGYSVSREKKESFPLTVTSAQKNPTAFYLCASSDGGLNTGELFFGEGSRLTVL.

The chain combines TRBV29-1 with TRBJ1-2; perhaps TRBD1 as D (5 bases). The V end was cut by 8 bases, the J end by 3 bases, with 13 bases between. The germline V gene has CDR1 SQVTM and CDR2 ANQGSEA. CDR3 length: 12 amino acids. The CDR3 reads CSFGDGDYGYTF. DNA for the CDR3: TGCAGCTTTGGGGACGGTGACTATGGCTACACCTTC.

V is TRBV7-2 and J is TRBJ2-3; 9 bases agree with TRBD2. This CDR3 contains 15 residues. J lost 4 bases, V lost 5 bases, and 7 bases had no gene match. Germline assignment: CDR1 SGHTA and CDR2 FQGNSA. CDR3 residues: CASSILAGFADTQYF. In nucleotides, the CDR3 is TGTGCCAGCAGCATTCTAGCGGGGTTCGCAGATACGCAGTATTTT.

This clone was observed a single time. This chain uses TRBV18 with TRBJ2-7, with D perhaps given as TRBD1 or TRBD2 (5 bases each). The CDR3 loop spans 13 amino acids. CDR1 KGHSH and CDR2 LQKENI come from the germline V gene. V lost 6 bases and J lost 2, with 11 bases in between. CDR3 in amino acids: CASSGDGTYEQYF. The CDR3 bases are TGTGCCAGCTCCGGGGACGGGACCTACGAGCAGTACTTC.

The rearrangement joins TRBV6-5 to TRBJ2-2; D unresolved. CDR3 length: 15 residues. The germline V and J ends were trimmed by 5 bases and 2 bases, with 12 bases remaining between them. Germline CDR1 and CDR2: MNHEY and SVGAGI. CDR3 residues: CASSRLKANTGELFF. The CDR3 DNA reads TGTGCCAGCAGTCGACTGAAAGCAAACACCGGGGAGCTGTTTTTT.

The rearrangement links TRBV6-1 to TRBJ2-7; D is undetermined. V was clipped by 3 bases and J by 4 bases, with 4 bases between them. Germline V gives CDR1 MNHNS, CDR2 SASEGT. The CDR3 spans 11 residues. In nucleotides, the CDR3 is TGTGCCAGCAGTGAGCAGTACGAGCAGTACTTC. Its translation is CASSEQYEQYF.

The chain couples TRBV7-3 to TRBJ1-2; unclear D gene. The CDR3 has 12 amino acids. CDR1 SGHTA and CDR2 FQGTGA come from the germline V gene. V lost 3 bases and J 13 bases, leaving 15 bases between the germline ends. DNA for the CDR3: TGTGCCAGCAGCTTGACGGGTCTTCCGGTCACCTTC. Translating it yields CASSLTGLPVTF.

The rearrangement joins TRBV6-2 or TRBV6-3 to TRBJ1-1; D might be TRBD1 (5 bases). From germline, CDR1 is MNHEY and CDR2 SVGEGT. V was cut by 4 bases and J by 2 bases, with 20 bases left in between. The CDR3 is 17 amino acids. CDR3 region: CASSLEMTDGFNTEAFF. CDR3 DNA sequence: TGTGCCAGCAGTTTGGAAATGACAGATGGATTTAACACTGAAGCTTTCTTT.

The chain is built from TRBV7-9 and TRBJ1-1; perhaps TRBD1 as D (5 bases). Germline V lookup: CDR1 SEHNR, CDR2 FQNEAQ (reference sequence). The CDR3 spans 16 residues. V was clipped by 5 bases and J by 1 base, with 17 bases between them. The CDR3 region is CASSRLPGPANTEAFF. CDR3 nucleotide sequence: TGTGCCAGCAGCAGACTCCCGGGGCCAGCGAACACTGAAGCTTTCTTT.

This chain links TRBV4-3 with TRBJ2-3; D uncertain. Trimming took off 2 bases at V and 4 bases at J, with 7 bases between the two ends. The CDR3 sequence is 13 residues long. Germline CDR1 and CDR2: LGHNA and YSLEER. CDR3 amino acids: CASSQQRPDTQYF. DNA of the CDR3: TGCGCCAGCAGCCAACAGAGGCCAGATACGCAGTATTTT.